Listed below are T cell receptor beta chains from one sample, sequenced in a study of cytomegalovirus exposure and HLA in healthy donors. TCRdb keeps only in-frame clones here, not all; method: immunoSEQ multiplex PCR. The sample has some 150,000 clones, 70% to 80% seen once. Sequencing used PBMCs. The source of these receptors is a middle-aged man in good health and CMV-seronegative. The CDR3 runs from the conserved cysteine through the conserved F or W. The D gene is left open where the match is weak. Not all rows give a size; the values are once, few, many and, for expanded clones, a class.

V gene,D gene,clone size,J gene,CDR3 protein,CDR3 DNA
TRBV4-3,NA,NA,TRBJ1-4,CASSQNGEDEKLFF,TGCGCCAGCAGCCAAAACGGGGAGGATGAAAAACTGTTTTTT
TRBV18,NA,NA,TRBJ2-3,CASSPTGLADTQYF,TGTGCCAGCTCACCTACAGGGTTGGCGGATACGCAGTATTTT
TRBV4-1,TRBD1,few,TRBJ2-2,CASSQVTGNSPGELFF,TGCGCCAGCAGCCAAGTGACAGGGAATAGTCCCGGGGAGCTGTTTTTT
TRBV11-1,TRBD1,NA,TRBJ2-3,CASSTPWDRTSTDTQYF,TGTGCCAGCAGCACCCCCTGGGACAGGACTAGCACAGATACGCAGTATTTT
TRBV29-1,NA,NA,TRBJ2-7,CSVASQTYEQYF,TGCAGCGTTGCATCGCAGACCTACGAGCAGTACTTC
TRBV18,NA,NA,TRBJ2-7,CASSPSLRTDPYEQYF,TGTGCCAGCTCACCGTCTTTGAGGACAGATCCCTACGAGCAGTACTTC
TRBV25-1,TRBD2,few,TRBJ2-1,CASSEGGRSEQFF,TGTGCCAGCAGTGAGGGGGGGAGGAGTGAGCAGTTCTTC
TRBV11-3,NA,NA,TRBJ1-6,CASSSRTALDSPLHF,TGTGCCAGCAGCTCTCGGACAGCGTTAGATTCACCCCTCCACTTT
TRBV28,NA,NA,TRBJ2-1,CASTFYNEQFF,TGTGCCAGCACCTTCTACAATGAGCAGTTCTTC
TRBV7-7,TRBD1,NA,TRBJ1-2,CASSMDRVTTNYGYTF,TGTGCTAGCAGCATGGACAGGGTAACTACTAACTATGGCTACACCTTC
TRBV10-2,TRBD2,NA,TRBJ2-3,CASQAVRGGTDTQYF,TGCGCCAGCCAGGCAGTCCGGGGGGGAACAGATACGCAGTATTTT
TRBV6-5,TRBD1,NA,TRBJ1-1,CASRGTENTEAFF,TGTGCCAGCAGGGGGACAGAGAACACTGAAGCTTTCTTT
TRBV28,TRBD2,NA,TRBJ2-3,CASSLLGGAYTDTQYF,TGTGCCAGCAGTTTATTGGGAGGGGCGTACACAGATACGCAGTATTTT